These 32 T cell receptor beta chains came from one sample sequenced in a study of cytomegalovirus exposure and HLA in healthy donors (dated 2017 in TCRdb). Libraries came from the immunoSEQ multiplex PCR assay. A mixture of 60 forward primers for TCR Vbeta segments and 13 reverse primers for TCR Jbeta segments was used in the multiplex PCR. The table was pulled from immuneACCESS by TCRdb, which kept in-frame rearrangements only. Such tables lose some clones; where checked, under half of the loss comes from unresolved V genes, and the rest has no known cause. The sample table holds 150,000 to 200,000 clones, of which 79% were seen once. The top ten constitute 1.5% to 2% of the sample. The sequencing input was PBMCs. The receptors derive from a woman between 50 and 59 years old in good health and CMV-seronegative.

The chain employs TRBV5-1 and TRBJ1-2; 8 nucleotides match TRBD1. The CDR3 totals 15 residues. V dropped 3 bases and J dropped 5; count of bases not matched to a gene: 9. The germline CDR1 and CDR2 sequences are SGHRS and YFSETQ. The CDR3 reads CASSSGGRTGYGYTF. CDR3 DNA: TGCGCCAGCAGCTCCGGCGGGCGGACAGGGTATGGCTACACCTTC.

The rearrangement uses TRBV9 and TRBJ2-1; D unresolved. Trimming shortened V by 4 bases and J by 0 bases, and 11 bases separated the two germline ends. Germline CDR1 is SGDLS and CDR2 is YYNGEE. CDR3 length equals 15 residues. CDR3 in amino acids: CASSPRVVSYNEQFF. The CDR3 DNA reads TGTGCCAGCAGCCCCCGAGTGGTCTCCTACAATGAGCAGTTCTTC.

The chain is built from TRBV5-1 and TRBJ2-2, with D tentatively TRBD2 (5 bases). Looked up from germline, CDR1 is SGHRS and CDR2 is YFSETQ. The V gene lost 6 bases and the J gene lost 5 bases, with 11 bases spanning the gap. This CDR3 region has 13 residues. The CDR3 nucleotides are TGCGCCAGCAAGGACTCTGGGACCGGGGAGCTGTTTTTT. The encoded protein is CASKDSGTGELFF.

As DNA, the CDR3 is TGTGCCAGCAGGGCGTGGGGACAGGGCACCGGGGAGCTGTTTTTT. Amino acid sequence: CASRAWGQGTGELFF. The chain carries TRBV6-5 and TRBJ2-2, with 9 bases lining up with TRBD1. V lost 6 bases to trimming and J lost 4 bases; unmatched junction nucleotides: 6. Looked up from germline, CDR1 is MNHEY and CDR2 is SVGAGI. The CDR3 has 15 residues.

This chain connects TRBV4-3 to TRBJ1-1; D might be TRBD1 (5 bases). The CDR3 length is 14 residues. CDR1 is LGHNA and CDR2 is YSLEER in the germline V gene. The ends were cut back, 4 bases at V and 0 bases at J, with 9 bases in the middle. The CDR3 loop is CASSLLGLNTEAFF. DNA of the CDR3: TGCGCCAGCAGCCTCTTGGGGCTGAACACTGAAGCTTTCTTT.

This chain uses TRBV7-8 with TRBJ2-7; 7 nucleotides align to TRBD1. The length of the CDR3 is 14 residues. Trimming removed 5 bases from V and 4 bases from J; junction bases left unmatched: 8. Germline V gene data show CDR1 as SGHVS and CDR2 as FQNEAQ. CDR3 residues: CASSPLDRKYEQYF. The CDR3 coding sequence is TGTGCCAGCAGCCCCTTGGACAGGAAGTACGAGCAGTACTTC.

The chain joins TRBV6-5 to TRBJ2-7; possible D gene TRBD1, 6 bases. The CDR3 contains 14 residues. Germline lookup yields CDR1 MNHEY and CDR2 SVGAGI. Trimming took off 8 bases at V and 2 bases at J, with 16 bases between the two ends. CDR3 protein: CASGKGQKTYEQYF. CDR3 nucleotides: TGTGCCAGCGGAAAAGGACAGAAGACCTACGAGCAGTACTTC.

CDR3 sequence (DNA): TGTGCCAGCAGCTCAATAAGCGAGGTACTAACCCCCGATACGCAGTATTTT. Its protein product is CASSSISEVLTPDTQYF. The chain employs TRBV7-2 and TRBJ2-3; D is unclear. The CDR3 consists of 17 residues. Trimming took 4 bases from V and 6 from J, leaving 23 bases between them. Germline values: CDR1 SGHTA, CDR2 FQGNSA.

This clone has only one observation. The chain has TRBV28 and TRBJ1-2, with 8 bases matching TRBD1. The length of the CDR3 is 14 residues. With V trimmed by 2 bases and J by 4 bases, 3 bases remained unmatched. CDR1 is MDHEN and CDR2 is SYDVKM in the germline V gene. The CDR3 nucleotides are TGTGCCAGCAGTTTAAGTGGGACAGGCTATGGCTACACCTTC. This gives the protein CASSLSGTGYGYTF.

The chain uses TRBV7-8 and TRBJ2-1; the match to TRBD1 covers 8 bases. V gave up 3 bases and J gave up 10 bases; unmatched junction bases: 11. The V gene's germline CDR1 is SGHVS and CDR2 FQNEAQ. This CDR3 has 15 amino acids. Here the CDR3 DNA reads TGTGCCAGCAGCTTGATGGGGACAGGACCTAGGGAGCAGTTCTTC. Encoded protein: CASSLMGTGPREQFF.

The chain has TRBV2 and TRBJ2-2; a possible D gene is TRBD2 (7 bases). Trimming removed 6 bases at V and 4 bases at J, with 9 bases between. Germline CDR1 and CDR2: SNHLY and FYNNEI. The CDR3 covers 13 residues. The CDR3 sequence is CASRRGGTGELFF. In DNA form, the CDR3 reads TGTGCCAGCAGGAGGGGGGGCACCGGGGAGCTGTTTTTT.

V gene TRBV10-1 combines with J gene TRBJ1-1; perhaps TRBD1 as D (5 bases). This CDR3 is 16 amino acids long. The germline gives CDR1 WNHNN, CDR2 SYGVQD (reference sequence). Trimming removed 0 bases at V and 1 base at J, with 12 bases between. DNA of the CDR3: TGCGCCAGCAGTGAGTCCCGATCGGGGGAGAACACTGAAGCTTTCTTT. This sequence encodes CASSESRSGENTEAFF.

CDR3 in amino acids: CASSLGDNTGELFF. The DNA for the CDR3 is TGCGCCAGCAGCCTCGGGGATAACACCGGGGAGCTGTTTTTT. This chain links TRBV4-1 with TRBJ2-2, with D maybe TRBD2 (5 bases). CDR3 length: 14 amino acids. Trimming stripped 4 bases from V and 2 bases from J, with 8 bases between. Germline V lookup: CDR1 MGHRA, CDR2 YSYEKL.

The chain couples TRBV6-1 to TRBJ2-2; tentatively, D is TRBD2 (6 bases). The CDR3 is 15 amino acids. Germline V gene sequence: CDR1 MNHNS, CDR2 SASEGT. V gave up 6 bases and J gave up 1 base, with 12 bases separating them. The CDR3 region has the DNA TGTGCCAGCAGCGGGACTCGACTGAACACCGGGGAGCTGTTTTTT. Translating it yields CASSGTRLNTGELFF.

V and J are TRBV27 and TRBJ1-2; TRBD1 aligns across 12 bases. Germline-derived CDR1 and CDR2 are MNHEY and SMNVEV (reference sequence). The length of the CDR3 is 15 residues. V was pared by 4 bases and J by 6 bases, with 6 bases of the junction left unmatched. CDR3 region: CASSSGQGARNGYTF. The CDR3 DNA sequence: TGTGCCAGCAGTTCGGGACAGGGGGCGAGGAATGGCTACACCTTC.

The V call is TRBV4-3, the J call TRBJ1-4; D uncertain. V lost 0 bases, J lost 7 bases, and 9 bases lay in between. The CDR3 extends over 14 amino acids. In germline, CDR1 is LGHNA, CDR2 YSLEER. DNA for the CDR3: TGCGCCAGCAGCCAAGATACCCGGGGTGAAAAACTGTTTTTT. Translation: CASSQDTRGEKLFF.

This clone was seen just once. The chain employs TRBV6-5 and TRBJ1-2; 10 bases are shared with TRBD1. The CDR3 is 15 amino acids. Trimming took 5 bases from V and 8 from J; bases not matched to a gene: 11. Germline V gene lookup returns CDR1 MNHEY and CDR2 SVGAGI. The chain's CDR3 is CASSRVLTGGGGYTF. DNA of the CDR3: TGTGCCAGCAGTCGGGTCTTGACAGGGGGCGGCGGCTACACCTTC.

The J gene is TRBJ1-2, the V gene TRBV28; 7 bases agree with TRBD1. The CDR3 is 14 amino acids. The V gene's germline CDR1 is MDHEN and CDR2 SYDVKM. The ends lost 5 bases at V and 4 bases at J; junction bases unmatched: 7. In nucleotides, the CDR3 is TGTGCCAGCAGTCCGACAGGGTTCCCCTATGGCTACACCTTC. Protein product: CASSPTGFPYGYTF.

The table lists this clone with a count of one. V gene TRBV5-6 combines with J gene TRBJ1-5; 7 bases align to TRBD1. The CDR3 totals 18 residues. J was trimmed by 2 bases and V by 1 base; bases with no gene match: 12. The germline CDR1 and CDR2 sequences are SGHDT and YYEEEE. The DNA of the CDR3 is TGTGCCAGCAGCTTGTCGGGACAGCGGAGGTATGGCAATCAGCCCCAGCATTTT. This codes for CASSLSGQRRYGNQPQHF.

V gene TRBV2 combines with J gene TRBJ2-6; weak D call: TRBD2 (5 bases). With 6 bases removed from V and 0 bases from J, the gap between germline ends came to 12 bases. CDR1 is SNHLY, CDR2 FYNNEI, per germline. CDR3 size: 16 residues. CDR3 sequence: CASRGDRSSGANVLTF. The CDR3 region has the DNA TGTGCCAGCAGGGGAGACCGGAGCTCTGGGGCCAACGTCCTGACTTTC.

This chain joins TRBV5-4 and TRBJ2-3, with 8 bases identical to TRBD2. Trimming at V came to 0 bases and at J to 6 bases, leaving 6 bases not matched to a gene. CDR3 length: 15 amino acids. Germline V gene sequence: CDR1 SGHNT, CDR2 YYREEE (reference sequence). The DNA of the CDR3 is TGTGCCAGCAGCTTGGAGGTAGTAGCGGGGGATACGCAGTATTTT. Amino acid sequence: CASSLEVVAGDTQYF. Filled out from reference TRBV5-4 and TRBJ2-3, the complete variable domain reads ETGVTQSPTHLIKTRGQQVTLRCSSQSGHNTVSWYQQALGQGPQFIFQYYREEENGRGNFPPRFSGLQFPNYSSELNVNALELDDSALYLCASSLEVVAGDTQYFGPGTRLTVL.

The chain recombines TRBV18 with TRBJ1-1, with D perhaps TRBD1 (5 bases). CDR3 length equals 14 residues. Per the germline V gene, CDR1 is KGHSH and CDR2 is LQKENI. Trimming stripped 3 bases from V and 2 bases from J, with 10 bases between. The CDR3 protein is CASSPTQGNTEAFF. The DNA of the CDR3 is TGTGCCAGCTCACCTACCCAGGGTAACACTGAAGCTTTCTTT.

The V and J genes are TRBV11-2 and TRBJ2-1, with a possible D match to TRBD2 (5 bases). Trimming cost V 3 bases and J 8 bases, with 20 bases left between them. CDR1 and CDR2 from the germline V gene are SGHAT and FQNNGV. The CDR3 contains 16 residues. The CDR3 reads CASSLGWRAWADEQFF. Here the CDR3 DNA reads TGTGCCAGCAGCTTGGGGTGGCGGGCCTGGGCGGATGAGCAGTTCTTC.

This clone was found a few times. The chain links TRBV30 to TRBJ1-1; 7 positions agree with TRBD1. J was trimmed by 1 base and V by 2 bases; bases with no gene match: 4. The CDR3 contains 14 residues. CDR1 is GTSNPN and CDR2 is SVGIG in the germline V gene (reference sequence). CDR3 in DNA: TGTGCCTGGAGTAAACAGGGGCCGAACACTGAAGCTTTCTTT. It is translated as CAWSKQGPNTEAFF.

The DNA of the CDR3 is TGTGCCAGCAGTGCAACAGGGTATGGCTACACCTTC. Residues: CASSATGYGYTF. The chain combines TRBV25-1 with TRBJ1-2; D perhaps matches TRBD1 (6 bases). Germline V gives CDR1 MGHDK, CDR2 SYGVNS. CDR3 length: 12 residues. V lost 4 bases and J 5 bases, leaving 8 bases between the germline ends.

This sequence joins TRBV9 and TRBJ2-2, with D possibly matching TRBD1 (6 bases). Trimming removed 0 bases at V and 5 bases at J, with 14 bases between. The CDR3 extends over 16 amino acids. Germline assignment: CDR1 SGDLS and CDR2 YYNGEE. CDR3 loop: CASSVAMAGVTGELFF. The CDR3 DNA follows: TGTGCCAGCAGCGTAGCTATGGCAGGGGTTACCGGGGAGCTGTTTTTT.

The chain carries TRBV7-2 and TRBJ2-3; tentative D call: TRBD1 (6 bases). CDR1 is SGHTA, CDR2 FQGNSA, per germline. The CDR3 is made up of 14 amino acids. Trimming cost V 6 bases and J 0 bases, with 10 bases left between them. The CDR3 nucleotides read TGTGCCAGCAGACAGAGGGGGAGCACAGATACGCAGTATTTT. It specifies CASRQRGSTDTQYF.

The chain has TRBV11-2 and TRBJ1-1, with 8 bases identical to TRBD1. Trimming removed 0 bases from V and 3 bases from J; junction bases left unmatched: 6. The CDR3 has 16 amino acids. Germline V gene sequence: CDR1 SGHAT, CDR2 FQNNGV. The CDR3 reads CASSLELRTGYTEAFF. The CDR3 DNA sequence: TGTGCCAGCAGCTTAGAATTGAGGACAGGGTACACTGAAGCTTTCTTT.

The V gene is TRBV4-1, the J gene TRBJ1-2, with 7 bases that match TRBD1. The CDR3 covers 16 residues. The V and J ends lost 0 bases and 3 bases, in that order; junction bases with no gene match: 7. In germline, CDR1 is MGHRA, CDR2 YSYEKL. In DNA, the CDR3 is TGCGCCAGCAGCCAAGAAAATTCGGGACAGTACTATGGCTACACCTTC. Encoded protein: CASSQENSGQYYGYTF.

The chain employs TRBV18 and TRBJ2-7; D uncertain. Germline values: CDR1 KGHSH, CDR2 LQKENI. This CDR3 is 14 amino acids long. The V and J ends lost 2 bases and 6 bases respectively, with 14 bases between them. CDR3 residues: CASSPLDSKFEQYF. The CDR3 DNA reads TGTGCCAGCTCACCATTAGACTCGAAATTCGAGCAGTACTTC.

V and J are TRBV19 and TRBJ1-5; D possibly corresponds to TRBD1 (5 bases). The V end was cut by 3 bases, the J end by 16 bases, with 19 bases between. The CDR3 sequence is 13 residues long. The germline gives CDR1 LNHDA, CDR2 SQIVND (reference sequence). The CDR3 spells CASSIDRPIDLHF. The CDR3 DNA reads TGTGCCAGTAGTATCGACAGACCAATCGATCTTCATTTT.

This chain uses TRBV28 with TRBJ2-7, with D possibly being TRBD2 (5 bases). Germline V gene lookup returns CDR1 MDHEN and CDR2 SYDVKM. This CDR3 is built from 13 residues. Trimming removed 9 bases at V and 2 bases at J, with 14 bases between. CDR3 in amino acids: CASIRTLPYEQYF. In DNA form, the CDR3 reads TGTGCCAGTATAAGGACTCTCCCCTACGAGCAGTACTTC.